These 3 T cell receptor beta chains originate from one sample sequenced in a study of breast tumors, draining lymph nodes, adjacent tissues. Each CDR3 protein gets one entry after TCRdb re-called the multiplex PCR reads with MiXCR. The table lists roughly 120,000 distinct CDR3 sequences, nearly 20% of them singletons. Axillary draining lymph nodes of breast cancer patients supplied the node samples. Sequencing input: axillary lymph node tissue. The origin of the receptors is a female donor with breast cancer. Some clones in this sample may be carry-over from other donors' samples.

This clonotype turned up a few times. This could be a read error, since a much larger clone is one nucleotide away. The J gene is TRBJ2-1, the V gene TRBV20-1; D is unclear. Germline values: CDR1 DFQATT, CDR2 SNEGSKA (reference sequence). CDR3 length equals 11 residues. The CDR3 reads CSAQRHNERFF. CDR3 coding DNA: TGCAGTGCGCAACGACACAATGAGCGGTTCTTC.

This clonotype was counted at least ten times. This rearrangement joins TRBV5-6 to TRBJ2-2; 8 bases fit TRBD1. This CDR3 comprises 14 residues. The germline CDR1 and CDR2 sequences are SGHDT and YYEEEE. J was trimmed by 6 bases and V by 0 bases; bases with no gene match: 1. CDR3 DNA: TGTGCCAGCAGCTTGGGACAGGGGTCCGGGGAGCTGTTTTTT. It translates to CASSLGQGSGELFF.

This clonotype was observed at least ten times. The gene calls are TRBV14 and TRBJ1-2; D remains ambiguous. The germline gives CDR1 SGHDN, CDR2 FVKESK. The CDR3 sequence is 15 residues long. Trimming stripped 0 bases from V and 5 bases from J, with 13 bases between. CDR3 in amino acids: CASSQDLAGLYGYTF. For the CDR3, the DNA is TGTGCCAGCAGCCAAGATTTAGCAGGCCTGTATGGCTACACCTTC. Filled out from reference TRBV14 and TRBJ1-2, the complete variable domain reads EAGVTQFPSHSVIEKGQTVTLRCDPISGHDNLYWYRRVMGKEIKFLLHFVKESKQDESGMPNNRFLAERTGGTYSTLKVQPAELEDSGVYFCASSQDLAGLYGYTFGSGTRLTVV.